The present T cell receptor beta chain was sequenced within a study of identical twins. Trimming took off 1 base at V and 2 bases at J, with 10 bases between the two ends. CDR1 and CDR2 from the germline V gene are SGHAT and FQNNGV. CDR3 size: 15 residues. This clonotype was observed at least ten times. In TCRdb, the 5' RACE reads were re-called with MiXCR into one record per CDR3 protein. The sample lists some 790,000 distinct CDR3 sequences; approximately 18% were seen once. These data also featured in a second study, about T cells expressing NK-cell markers.

This TCR was sampled from a woman under 30 in good health. The sequencing sample was made of PBMCs. This chain connects TRBV11-2 to TRBJ2-3, with a possible D match to TRBD2 (6 bases). This CDR3 is CASSLVGGNTDTQYF. CDR3 bases: TGTGCCAGCAGCTTAGTTGGGGGGAACACAGATACGCAGTATTTT.